The 32 T cell receptor beta chains listed next were all sequenced from one sample in a study of cytomegalovirus exposure and HLA in healthy donors. Both 60 Vbeta primers and 13 Jbeta primers went into the PCR. Profiled with immunoSEQ multiplex PCR; TCRdb holds only in-frame clones, not every one. The sample carries 130,000 or so clones, approximately 80% recorded once. Sequences were obtained from PBMCs. The receptors originated from a woman aged 18-30 years in good health and CMV-seronegative.

The chain uses TRBV4-2 and TRBJ1-1, with no clear D. This CDR3 contains 14 residues. Trimming removed 0 bases from V and 8 bases from J, with 13 bases in between. Per the germline V gene, CDR1 is LGHNA and CDR2 is YNFKEQ. The DNA for the CDR3 is TGTGCCAGCAGCCAAGATGGCCAGAATATGGAAGCTTTCTTT. This translates into CASSQDGQNMEAFF.

CDR3 residues: CASSLQGEDGYTF. In DNA, the CDR3 is TGTGCCAGCAGCTTACAGGGGGAAGATGGCTACACCTTC. The rearrangement joins TRBV7-9 to TRBJ1-2, with 7 bases identical to TRBD1. The length of the CDR3 is 13 residues. V lost 2 bases and J lost 6; bases outside the gene matches: 3. Germline V gives CDR1 SEHNR, CDR2 FQNEAQ (reference sequence).

The chain uses TRBV9 and TRBJ2-5; 8 nucleotides align to TRBD2. This CDR3 has 16 amino acids. Germline CDR1 and CDR2: SGDLS and YYNGEE. V shed 0 bases and J 6 bases; nucleotides not matched to a gene: 10. In nucleotides, the CDR3 is TGTGCCAGCAGCGTAGATGCGGCTAGCGGGTCGAAGACCCAGTACTTC. Translating gives CASSVDAASGSKTQYF.

The chain has TRBV6-1 and TRBJ2-1; 8 bases are a match to TRBD1. Germline-derived CDR1 and CDR2 are MNHNS and SASEGT. The CDR3 covers 13 residues. V lost 2 bases and J lost 11; bases outside the gene matches: 5. CDR3 amino acids: CASSEKQGGKQFF. As DNA, the CDR3 is TGTGCCAGCAGTGAAAAACAGGGGGGAAAGCAGTTCTTC.

The CDR3 protein is CASSHPASGSRNEQFF. The DNA of the CDR3 is TGCGCCAGCAGCCACCCAGCTAGCGGGAGTAGGAATGAGCAGTTCTTC. This sequence joins TRBV4-1 and TRBJ2-1, with 10 bases matching TRBD2. CDR1 and CDR2 (germline): MGHRA, YSYEKL. CDR3 size: 16 residues. The V and J ends lost 3 bases and 7 bases, in that order; junction bases with no gene match: 9.

This chain joins TRBV5-1 and TRBJ2-7; no reliable D call. The V gene lost 0 bases and the J gene lost 4 bases, with 14 bases spanning the gap. The CDR3 spans 15 residues. The germline V gene has CDR1 SGHRS and CDR2 YFSETQ. For the CDR3, the DNA is TGCGCCAGCAGCTTGGCCACAGCCCCCTCTTACGAGCAGTACTTC. Translation: CASSLATAPSYEQYF.

V is TRBV12-5 and J is TRBJ1-3; D is perhaps TRBD1 (6 bases). Germline CDR1 LGHNT, CDR2 FRNRAP. The length of the CDR3 is 19 residues. The ends were cut back, 5 bases at V and 0 bases at J, with 23 bases in the middle. The CDR3 DNA follows: TGTGCTAGTGGTAGCGGGGGCAGATCCCCCGCTAGCTCTGGAAACACCATATATTTT. Amino acid sequence: CASGSGGRSPASSGNTIYF.

The chain uses TRBV29-1 and TRBJ1-2, with a weak D call TRBD1 (6 bases). Trimming removed 4 bases from V and 5 bases from J, with 11 bases in between. This CDR3 contains 12 residues. The germline CDR1 and CDR2 sequences are SQVTM and ANQGSEA. The CDR3 DNA sequence: TGCAGCGTTGGAGATAGGGGGTATGGCTACACCTTC. Translated, it gives CSVGDRGYGYTF.

The sample holds a few counts of this clone. The V call is TRBV28, the J call TRBJ2-3; 9 bases map to TRBD2. J was trimmed by 1 base and V by 4 bases; bases with no gene match: 3. This CDR3 is built from 15 residues. The germline V gene encodes CDR1 MDHEN and CDR2 SYDVKM. In DNA form, the CDR3 reads TGTGCCAGCAGTTCACTAGCGGGTGGCACAGATACGCAGTATTTT. Translation: CASSSLAGGTDTQYF.

This clone was observed a handful of times. The chain links TRBV29-1 to TRBJ1-1, with TRBD1 identical over 10 bases. Germline CDR1 SQVTM, CDR2 ANQGSEA. V lost 7 bases and J lost 5; bases outside the gene matches: 10. There are 14 residues in the CDR3. Written as DNA, the CDR3 is TGCAGCGCCGGGACAGGGGCCGTGGGAACTGAAGCTTTCTTT. This gives the protein CSAGTGAVGTEAFF.

The chain joins TRBV30 to TRBJ2-7; TRBD2 matches 10 bases. Losses at the gene ends were 2 bases for V and 6 bases for J; bases not matched to a gene: 7. The CDR3 is made up of 14 amino acids. The germline CDR1 and CDR2 sequences are GTSNPN and SVGIG (reference sequence). CDR3 DNA: TGTGCCTGGAGTAGACTCCGACTAGCGGGCGAGCAGTACTTC. Protein sequence: CAWSRLRLAGEQYF.

The chain uses TRBV2 and TRBJ2-7; tentative D call: TRBD2 (5 bases). V lost 6 bases, J lost 6 bases, and 18 bases lay in between. CDR3 length equals 14 residues. Germline V gene lookup returns CDR1 SNHLY and CDR2 FYNNEI. The CDR3 DNA reads TGTGCCAGCAGCGATTATCCCCCTCGGGGCGAGCAGTACTTC. It translates to CASSDYPPRGEQYF.

This clone was seen only once. V gene TRBV6-1 combines with J gene TRBJ1-4; 9 bases agree with TRBD1. The J segment lost 8 bases and the V segment lost 6 bases, leaving 7 bases of the junction unmatched. Germline V lookup: CDR1 MNHNS, CDR2 SASEGT. This CDR3 has 14 residues. The CDR3 sequence: CASRRQGEREKLFF. The CDR3 coding sequence is TGTGCCAGCAGGAGACAGGGGGAGAGGGAAAAACTGTTTTTT.

The chain has TRBV30 and TRBJ1-2; no clear D. Between the trimmed V and J ends, which lost 2 bases and 7 bases, there was a span of 14 bases. In germline, CDR1 is GTSNPN, CDR2 SVGIG (reference sequence). The CDR3 loop spans 13 amino acids. CDR3 protein: CAWSMGEERGYTF. The CDR3 nucleotides read TGTGCCTGGAGTATGGGAGAGGAGCGTGGCTACACCTTC.

J is TRBJ2-7 and V is TRBV6-1, with 9 bases that match TRBD1. CDR1 and CDR2 from the germline V gene are MNHNS and SASEGT. The CDR3 sequence is 14 residues long. Losses at the gene ends were 5 bases for V and 5 bases for J; bases not matched to a gene: 7. CDR3 loop: CASSIGQGNHEQYF. The CDR3 region has the DNA TGTGCCAGCAGTATCGGACAGGGGAACCACGAGCAGTACTTC.

The rearrangement links TRBV10-3 to TRBJ1-3, with D possibly matching TRBD1 (5 bases). V dropped 5 bases and J dropped 4 bases, with 9 bases sitting between them. The CDR3 is 13 residues long. Germline assignment: CDR1 ENHRY and CDR2 SYGVKD. The chain's CDR3 is CAISQGAGNTIYF. The CDR3 region has the DNA TGTGCCATCAGTCAAGGGGCAGGAAACACCATATATTTT.

The gene calls are TRBV30 and TRBJ1-5; D ambiguous. The CDR3 is 13 residues long. V lost 2 bases and J lost 5, with 10 bases in between. Germline lookup yields CDR1 GTSNPN and CDR2 SVGIG (reference sequence). The CDR3 region is CAWSLSVDQPQHF. For the CDR3, the DNA is TGTGCCTGGAGTCTTTCAGTGGATCAGCCCCAGCATTTT.

This sequence joins TRBV9 and TRBJ1-3; D is uncertain. The CDR3 extends over 14 amino acids. CDR1 SGDLS and CDR2 YYNGEE come from the germline V gene. Trimming took off 4 bases at V and 1 base at J, with 9 bases between the two ends. The CDR3 sequence is CASSPGASGNTIYF. The CDR3 nucleotides read TGTGCCAGCAGCCCGGGTGCGTCTGGAAACACCATATATTTT.

At least ten counts were recorded for this clone. The chain joins TRBV4-1 to TRBJ1-1, with D unclear. Germline V lookup: CDR1 MGHRA, CDR2 YSYEKL. CDR3 length equals 14 residues. The ends were cut back, 2 bases at V and 6 bases at J, with 13 bases in the middle. CDR3 residues: CASSQMRDWAEAFF. As DNA, the CDR3 is TGCGCCAGCAGCCAAATGAGGGATTGGGCTGAAGCTTTCTTT.

This clone was counted between two and nine times. The chain combines TRBV2 with TRBJ1-1; the D is unclear. V lost 4 bases and J lost 3, with 6 bases in between. Germline V gene sequence: CDR1 SNHLY, CDR2 FYNNEI. This CDR3 is 12 amino acids long. In nucleotides, the CDR3 is TGTGCCAGCAGTGTGGGCGACACTGAAGCTTTCTTT. Translation gives CASSVGDTEAFF.

Only a few counts were recorded for this clone. Its ends do not fully match the called genes, so a read error is possible. V is TRBV4-1 and J is TRBJ1-5; possible D gene TRBD1, 6 bases. This CDR3 contains 18 residues. In germline, CDR1 is MGHRA, CDR2 YSYEKL. The CDR3 sequence: CATSQLLLTGHGGQPQHF. The CDR3 DNA sequence: TGCGCCACCAGCCAGCTCCTGTTGACAGGTCATGGGGGTCAGCCCCAGCATTTT.

This chain joins TRBV5-1 and TRBJ1-4; D not certain. The germline V gene has CDR1 SGHRS and CDR2 YFSETQ. Deletions cut 1 base from V and 6 bases from J, with 13 bases between. This CDR3 is 15 amino acids long. CDR3: CASSLSASLDEKLFF. DNA of the CDR3: TGCGCCAGCAGCTTGTCGGCCAGTCTAGATGAAAAACTGTTTTTT.

The rearrangement uses TRBV30 and TRBJ2-7; D is possibly TRBD1 (6 bases). The germline CDR1 and CDR2 sequences are GTSNPN and SVGIG (reference sequence). V dropped 3 bases and J dropped 3 bases, with 15 bases sitting between them. This CDR3 is 14 amino acids long. CDR3 in amino acids: CAWRVPGAVYEQYF. The CDR3, as DNA: TGTGCCTGGAGGGTCCCAGGGGCCGTCTACGAGCAGTACTTC.

The chain recombines TRBV6-5 with TRBJ2-2, with D perhaps matching TRBD2 (6 bases). From germline, CDR1 is MNHEY and CDR2 SVGAGI. V lost 2 bases, J lost 5 bases, and 6 bases lay in between. This CDR3 contains 13 residues. CDR3 DNA sequence: TGTGCCAGCAGTTACGCGGGAACCGGGGAGCTGTTTTTT. Its protein product is CASSYAGTGELFF.

The rearrangement joins TRBV6-5 to TRBJ2-3, with a weak D call TRBD2 (5 bases). The CDR3 has 14 amino acids. The V end was cut by 0 bases, the J end by 6 bases, with 10 bases between. CDR1 and CDR2 (germline): MNHEY, SVGAGI. The CDR3 loop is CASSYSRRGDTQYF. CDR3 in DNA: TGTGCCAGCAGTTACTCGAGGCGCGGGGATACGCAGTATTTT.

This rearrangement joins TRBV6-1 to TRBJ2-3, with 10 bases fitting TRBD2. In germline, CDR1 is MNHNS, CDR2 SASEGT. This CDR3 contains 18 residues. Trimming removed 2 bases from V and 1 base from J; junction bases left unmatched: 9. CDR3 in DNA: TGTGCCAGCAGTGAAACAAATCTAGCGGGAGAAGGCACAGATACGCAGTATTTT. Protein sequence: CASSETNLAGEGTDTQYF.

The J gene is TRBJ1-1, the V gene TRBV6-5, with D perhaps matching TRBD1 (6 bases). Germline assignment: CDR1 MNHEY and CDR2 SVGAGI. The CDR3 spans 13 residues. Trimming stripped 5 bases from V and 4 bases from J, with 11 bases between. The CDR3 is CASSPRQVTEAFF. The CDR3 DNA sequence: TGTGCCAGCAGTCCTCGACAGGTCACTGAAGCTTTCTTT.

The chain combines TRBV5-1 with TRBJ1-2, with D tentatively TRBD1 (6 bases). Per the germline V gene, CDR1 is SGHRS and CDR2 is YFSETQ. This CDR3 spans 14 amino acids. The V gene lost 3 bases and the J gene lost 5 bases, with 14 bases spanning the gap. CDR3 nucleotides: TGCGCCAGCAGCTCGGGGGGCGTCACTTATGGCTACACCTTC. It is translated as CASSSGGVTYGYTF.

The chain joins TRBV6-5 to TRBJ1-3; D might be TRBD1 (6 bases). The V gene's germline CDR1 is MNHEY and CDR2 SVGAGI. The CDR3 extends over 15 amino acids. V was clipped by 8 bases and J by 0 bases, with 14 bases between them. Written as DNA, the CDR3 is TGTGCCAGCTCTATAGGACAGAACTCTGGAAACACCATATATTTT. This gives the protein CASSIGQNSGNTIYF.

The rearrangement uses TRBV27 and TRBJ1-5; TRBD1 might be the D (6 bases). V was shortened by 5 bases and J by 7 bases, with 12 bases between the two germline ends. Germline lookup yields CDR1 MNHEY and CDR2 SMNVEV (reference sequence). This CDR3 region has 13 residues. The CDR3 loop reads CASSQGMEQPQHF. As DNA, the CDR3 is TGTGCCAGCAGTCAGGGGATGGAACAGCCCCAGCATTTT.

The chain recombines TRBV19 with TRBJ1-2; D unresolved. The CDR3 is 12 amino acids. The V and J ends lost 2 bases and 5 bases respectively, with 6 bases between them. Germline CDR1 is LNHDA and CDR2 is SQIVND (reference sequence). CDR3 nucleotide sequence: TGTGCCAGTAGTATATTCAGTTATGGCTACACCTTC. Residues: CASSIFSYGYTF.

The chain recombines TRBV5-6 with TRBJ2-7; D perhaps matches TRBD2 (5 bases). CDR1 SGHDT and CDR2 YYEEEE come from the germline V gene. Trimming removed 3 bases from V and 7 bases from J, with 14 bases in between. CDR3 size: 13 residues. The CDR3 DNA is TGTGCCAGCAGCTGGGGTCCCTCGGGAGAGCAGTACTTC. It codes for CASSWGPSGEQYF.